This T cell receptor beta chain derives from a study of Graves' ophthalmopathy and Graves' hyperthyroidism. Notes on this clonotype: Its antigen is currently unknown.

RNA transcripts were the template, and TCR beta CDR3 regions were amplified from them. The authors performed first-round RT-PCR with HTBI primers and then a second-round multiplex PCR. TCRdb reprocessed the multiplex PCR reads via MiXCR and lists one record per CDR3 protein. The table has some 750,000 distinct CDR3 sequences, roughly 40% seen once. Germline CDR1 is ENHRY and CDR2 is SYGVKD. The V end was cut by 6 bases, the J end by 8 bases, with 8 bases between. The CDR3 is 11 amino acids. Study-wide results and caveats: Ophthalmopathy progression was predicted by the model at about 69% sensitivity and less than 80% specificity.

The sequence came from an adult man with Graves' ophthalmopathy. Sequenced: peripheral blood. The chain carries TRBV10-3 and TRBJ1-5; D gene uncertain. The CDR3 loop reads CAIREDEPQHF. The CDR3 DNA reads as TGTGCCATCAGGGAGGATGAGCCCCAGCATTTT.